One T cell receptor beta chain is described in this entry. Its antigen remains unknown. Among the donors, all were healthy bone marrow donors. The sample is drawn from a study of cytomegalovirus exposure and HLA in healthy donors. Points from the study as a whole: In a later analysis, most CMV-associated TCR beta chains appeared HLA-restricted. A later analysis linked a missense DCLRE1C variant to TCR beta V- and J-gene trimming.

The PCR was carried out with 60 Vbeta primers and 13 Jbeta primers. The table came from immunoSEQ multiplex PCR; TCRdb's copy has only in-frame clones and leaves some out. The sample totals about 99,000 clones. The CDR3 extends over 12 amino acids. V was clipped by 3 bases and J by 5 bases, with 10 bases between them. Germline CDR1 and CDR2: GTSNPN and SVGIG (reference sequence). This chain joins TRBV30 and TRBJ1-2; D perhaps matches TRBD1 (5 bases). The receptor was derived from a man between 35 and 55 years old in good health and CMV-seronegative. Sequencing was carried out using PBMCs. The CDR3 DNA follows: TGTGCCTGGAGAGGGGTAACGTATGGCTACACCTTC. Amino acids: CAWRGVTYGYTF.